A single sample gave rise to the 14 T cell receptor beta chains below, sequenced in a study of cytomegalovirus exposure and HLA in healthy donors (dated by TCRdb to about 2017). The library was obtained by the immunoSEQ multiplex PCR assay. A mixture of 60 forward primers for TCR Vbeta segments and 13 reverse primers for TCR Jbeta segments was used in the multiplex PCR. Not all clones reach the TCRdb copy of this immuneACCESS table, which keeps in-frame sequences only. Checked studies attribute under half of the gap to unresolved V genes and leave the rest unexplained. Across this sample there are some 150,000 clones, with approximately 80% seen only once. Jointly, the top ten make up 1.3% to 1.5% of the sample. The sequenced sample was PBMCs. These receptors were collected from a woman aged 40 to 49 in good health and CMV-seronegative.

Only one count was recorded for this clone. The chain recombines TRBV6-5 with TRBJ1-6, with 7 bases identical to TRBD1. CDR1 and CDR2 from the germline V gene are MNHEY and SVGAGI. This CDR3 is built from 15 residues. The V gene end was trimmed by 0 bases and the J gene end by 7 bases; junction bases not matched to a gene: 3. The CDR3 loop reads CASSYSDRSNSPLHF. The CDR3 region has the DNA TGTGCCAGCAGTTACTCGGACAGGTCGAATTCACCCCTCCACTTT.

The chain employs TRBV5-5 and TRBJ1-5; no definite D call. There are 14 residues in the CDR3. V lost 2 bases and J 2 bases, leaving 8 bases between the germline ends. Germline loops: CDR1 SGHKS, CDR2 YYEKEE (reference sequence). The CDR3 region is CASSFGEGNQPQHF. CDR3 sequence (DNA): TGTGCCAGCAGCTTCGGGGAGGGCAATCAGCCCCAGCATTTT.

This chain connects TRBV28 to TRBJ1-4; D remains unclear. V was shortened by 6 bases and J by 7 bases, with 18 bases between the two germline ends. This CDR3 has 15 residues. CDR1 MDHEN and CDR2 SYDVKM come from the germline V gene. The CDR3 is CASSALEGGGEKLFF. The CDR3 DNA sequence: TGTGCCAGCAGCGCCCTGGAGGGAGGCGGTGAAAAACTGTTTTTT.

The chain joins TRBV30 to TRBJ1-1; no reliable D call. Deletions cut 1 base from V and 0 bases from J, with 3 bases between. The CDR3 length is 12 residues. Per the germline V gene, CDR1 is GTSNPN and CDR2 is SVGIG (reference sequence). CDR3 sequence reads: CAWSAMNTEAFF. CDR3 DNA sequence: TGTGCCTGGAGTGCAATGAACACTGAAGCTTTCTTT.

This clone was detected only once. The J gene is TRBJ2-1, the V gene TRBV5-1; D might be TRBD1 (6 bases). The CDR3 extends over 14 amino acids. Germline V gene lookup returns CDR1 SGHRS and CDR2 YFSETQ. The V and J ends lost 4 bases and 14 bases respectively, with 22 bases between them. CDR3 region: CASSLSTGFGVEFF. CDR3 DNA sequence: TGCGCCAGCAGCCTATCGACAGGCTTCGGGGTCGAGTTCTTC.

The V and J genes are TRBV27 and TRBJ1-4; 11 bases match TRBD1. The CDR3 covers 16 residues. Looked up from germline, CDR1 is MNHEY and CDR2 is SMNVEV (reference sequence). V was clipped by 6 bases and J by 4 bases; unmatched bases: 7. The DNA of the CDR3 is TGTGCCAGCAGACCGGGACAGGGGGGGAATAATGAAAAACTGTTTTTT. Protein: CASRPGQGGNNEKLFF.

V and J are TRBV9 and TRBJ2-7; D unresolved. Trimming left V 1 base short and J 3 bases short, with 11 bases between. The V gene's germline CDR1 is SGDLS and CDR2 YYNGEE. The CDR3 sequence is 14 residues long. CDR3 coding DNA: TGTGCCAGCAGCGTATCCCCGGAGAGCTACGAGCAGTACTTC. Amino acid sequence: CASSVSPESYEQYF.

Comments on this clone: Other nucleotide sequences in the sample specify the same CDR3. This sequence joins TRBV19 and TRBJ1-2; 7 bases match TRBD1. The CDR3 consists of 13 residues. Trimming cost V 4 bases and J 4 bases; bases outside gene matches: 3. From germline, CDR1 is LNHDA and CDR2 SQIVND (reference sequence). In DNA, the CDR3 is TGTGCCAGTAGTACCCGGGACAGCTATGGCTACACCTTC. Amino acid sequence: CASSTRDSYGYTF.

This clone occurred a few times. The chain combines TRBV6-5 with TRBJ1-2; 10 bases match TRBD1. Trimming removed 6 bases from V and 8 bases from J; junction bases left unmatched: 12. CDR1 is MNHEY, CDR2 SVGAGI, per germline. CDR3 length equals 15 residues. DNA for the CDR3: TGTGCCAGCAGAAACACCAGACAGGGGGCGAGAGGCTACACCTTC. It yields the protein CASRNTRQGARGYTF.

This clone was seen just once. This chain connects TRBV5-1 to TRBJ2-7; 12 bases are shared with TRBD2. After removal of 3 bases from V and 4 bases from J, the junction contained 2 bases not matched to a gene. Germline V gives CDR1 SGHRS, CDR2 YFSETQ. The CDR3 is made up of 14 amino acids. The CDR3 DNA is TGCGCCAGCAGCTCTAGCGGGGGGGCTTACGAGCAGTACTTC. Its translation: CASSSSGGAYEQYF.

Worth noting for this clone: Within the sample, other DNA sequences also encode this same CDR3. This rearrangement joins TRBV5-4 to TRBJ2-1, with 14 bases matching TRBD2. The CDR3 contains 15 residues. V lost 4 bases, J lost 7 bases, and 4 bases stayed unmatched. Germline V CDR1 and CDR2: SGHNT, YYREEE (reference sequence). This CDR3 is CASSPTSGGANEQFF. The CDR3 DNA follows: TGTGCCAGCAGCCCGACTAGCGGGGGGGCGAATGAGCAGTTCTTC.

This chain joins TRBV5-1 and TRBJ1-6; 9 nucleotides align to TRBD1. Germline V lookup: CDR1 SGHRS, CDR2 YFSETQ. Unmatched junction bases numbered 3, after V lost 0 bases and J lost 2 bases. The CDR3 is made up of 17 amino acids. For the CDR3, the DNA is TGCGCCAGCAGCTTGGGGACAGGGGTTGCCTATAATTCACCCCTCCACTTT. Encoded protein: CASSLGTGVAYNSPLHF.

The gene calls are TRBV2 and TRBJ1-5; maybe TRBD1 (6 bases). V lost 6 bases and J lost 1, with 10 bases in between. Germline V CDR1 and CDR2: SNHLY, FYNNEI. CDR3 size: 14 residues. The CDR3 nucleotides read TGTGCCAGCAGGGTCGGACAGAGCAATCAGCCCCAGCATTTT. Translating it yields CASRVGQSNQPQHF.

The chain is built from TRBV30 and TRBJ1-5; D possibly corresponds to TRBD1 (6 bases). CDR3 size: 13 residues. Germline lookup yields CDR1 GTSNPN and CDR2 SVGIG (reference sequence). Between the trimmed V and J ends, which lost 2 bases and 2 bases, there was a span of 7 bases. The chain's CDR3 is CAWSSGGNQPQHF. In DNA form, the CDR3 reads TGTGCCTGGAGTTCAGGGGGCAATCAGCCCCAGCATTTT.